This TCR beta chain was sequenced in a study of OX40 agonist ivuxolimab in advanced cancers. CDR1 and CDR2 from the germline V gene are MGHRA and YSYEKL. The CDR3 extends over 15 amino acids. V lost 2 bases and J lost 2, with 10 bases in between. TCRdb's copy holds only in-frame clones and misses some; the assay was immunoSEQ multiplex PCR. The sample yields nearly 65,000 clones, approximately 90% seen once. The source was CD4+ or CD8+ T cells sorted from blood, collected in a trial of the OX40 agonist ivuxolimab. The chain employs TRBV4-1 and TRBJ2-1; D ambiguous. The TCR comes from an adult with an advanced solid tumor such as melanoma, head and neck, liver or kidney cancer. The CDR3, as DNA: TGCGCCAGCAGCCAACACCATGCTGCCTACAATGAGCAGTTCTTC. This gives the protein CASSQHHAAYNEQFF.